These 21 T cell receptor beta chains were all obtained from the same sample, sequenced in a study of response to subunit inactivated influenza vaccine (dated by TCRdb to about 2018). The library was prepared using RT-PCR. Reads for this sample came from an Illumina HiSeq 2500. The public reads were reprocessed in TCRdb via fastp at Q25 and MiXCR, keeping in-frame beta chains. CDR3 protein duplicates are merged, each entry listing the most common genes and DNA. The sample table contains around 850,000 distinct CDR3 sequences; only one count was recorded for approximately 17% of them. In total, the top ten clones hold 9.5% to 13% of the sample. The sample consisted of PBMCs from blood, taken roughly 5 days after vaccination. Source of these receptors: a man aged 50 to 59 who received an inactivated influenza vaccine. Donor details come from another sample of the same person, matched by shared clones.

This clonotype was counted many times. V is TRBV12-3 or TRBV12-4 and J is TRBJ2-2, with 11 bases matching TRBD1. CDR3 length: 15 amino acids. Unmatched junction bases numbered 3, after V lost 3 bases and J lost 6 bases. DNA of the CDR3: TGTGCCAGCAGTTTTTGGGGACAGGGGGCCGGGGAGCTGTTTTTT. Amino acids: CASSFWGQGAGELFF.

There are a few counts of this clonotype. CDR3 bases: TGTGCCACCAGTGGAGGGACCGGGGAGCTGTTTTTT. Its protein is CATSGGTGELFF. The J gene is TRBJ2-2, the V gene TRBV24-1; weak D call: TRBD2 (5 bases). The V end was cut by 5 bases, the J end by 5 bases, with 5 bases between. Germline CDR1 is KGHDR and CDR2 is SFDVKD. The CDR3 is 12 amino acids.

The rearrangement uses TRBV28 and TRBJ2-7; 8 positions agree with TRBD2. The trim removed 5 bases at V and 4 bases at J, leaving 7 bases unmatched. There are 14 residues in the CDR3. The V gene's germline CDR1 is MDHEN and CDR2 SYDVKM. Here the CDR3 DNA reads TGTGCCAGCAGTCGGGGGGGCCCCGGGTACGAGCAGTACTTC. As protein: CASSRGGPGYEQYF.

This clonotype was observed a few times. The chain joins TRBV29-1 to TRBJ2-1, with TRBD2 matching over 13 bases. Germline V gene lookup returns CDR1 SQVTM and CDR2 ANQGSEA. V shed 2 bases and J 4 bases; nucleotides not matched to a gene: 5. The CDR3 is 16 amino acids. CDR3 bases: TGCAGCGTTGAACGGACTAGCGGGAGCCCTTACAATGAGCAGTTCTTC. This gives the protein CSVERTSGSPYNEQFF.

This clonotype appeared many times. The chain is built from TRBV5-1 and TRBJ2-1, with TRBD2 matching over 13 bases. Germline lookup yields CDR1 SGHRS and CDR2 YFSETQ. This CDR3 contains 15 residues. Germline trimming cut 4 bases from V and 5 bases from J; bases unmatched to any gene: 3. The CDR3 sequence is CASSPGTSGDNEQFF. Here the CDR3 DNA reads TGCGCCAGCAGCCCAGGGACTAGCGGGGACAATGAGCAGTTCTTC.

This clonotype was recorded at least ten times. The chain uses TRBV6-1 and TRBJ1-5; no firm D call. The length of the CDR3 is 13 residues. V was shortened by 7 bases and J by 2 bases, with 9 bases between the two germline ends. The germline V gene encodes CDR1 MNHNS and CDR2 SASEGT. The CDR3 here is CASKEVGNQPQHF. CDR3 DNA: TGTGCCAGCAAAGAGGTAGGCAATCAGCCCCAGCATTTT.

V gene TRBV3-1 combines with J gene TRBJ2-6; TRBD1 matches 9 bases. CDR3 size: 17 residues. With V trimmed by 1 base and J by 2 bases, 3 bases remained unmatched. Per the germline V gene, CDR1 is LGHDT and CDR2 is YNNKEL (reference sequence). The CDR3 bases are TGTGCCAGCAGCCAAGGGACAGGGGTTGCTGGGGCCAACGTCCTGACTTTC. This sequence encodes CASSQGTGVAGANVLTF. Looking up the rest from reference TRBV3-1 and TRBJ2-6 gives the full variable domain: DTAVSQTPKYLVTQMGNDKSIKCEQNLGHDTMYWYKQDSKKFLKIMFSYNNKELIINETVPNRFSPKSPDKAHLNLHINSLELGDSAVYFCASSQGTGVAGANVLTFGAGSRLTVL.

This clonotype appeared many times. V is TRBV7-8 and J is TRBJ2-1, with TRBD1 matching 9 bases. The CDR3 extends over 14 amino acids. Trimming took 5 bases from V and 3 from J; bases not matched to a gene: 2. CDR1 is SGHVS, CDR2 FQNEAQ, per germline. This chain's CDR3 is CASSVTGGYNEQFF. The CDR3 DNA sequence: TGTGCCAGCAGCGTGACAGGGGGCTACAATGAGCAGTTCTTC.

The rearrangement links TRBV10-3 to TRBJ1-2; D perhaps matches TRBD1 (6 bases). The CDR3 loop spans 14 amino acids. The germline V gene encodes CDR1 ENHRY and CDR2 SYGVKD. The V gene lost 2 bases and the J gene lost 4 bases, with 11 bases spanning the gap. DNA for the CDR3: TGTGCCATCAGTGAGAACAGGGAGGGCTATGGCTACACCTTC. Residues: CAISENREGYGYTF.

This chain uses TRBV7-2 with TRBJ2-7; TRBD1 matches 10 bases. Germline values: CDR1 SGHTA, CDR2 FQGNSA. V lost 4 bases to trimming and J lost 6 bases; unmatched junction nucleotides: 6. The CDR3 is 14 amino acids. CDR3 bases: TGTGCCAGCAGCTCCGACAGGGGGCTGGGCGAGCAGTACTTC. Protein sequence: CASSSDRGLGEQYF. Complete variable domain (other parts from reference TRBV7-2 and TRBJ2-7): GAGVSQSPSNKVTEKGKDVELRCDPISGHTALYWYRQSLGQGLEFLIYFQGNSAPDKSGLPSDRFSAERTGGSVSTLTIQRTQQEDSAVYLCASSSDRGLGEQYFGPGTRLTVT.

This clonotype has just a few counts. CDR3 amino acids: CASSPNRGGSEQYF. For the CDR3, the DNA is TGTGCCAGCAGCCCTAATAGGGGGGGGTCCGAGCAGTACTTC. The V call is TRBV7-9, the J call TRBJ2-7; D might be TRBD2 (7 bases). V was pared by 5 bases and J by 6 bases, with 17 bases between. The germline V gene encodes CDR1 SEHNR and CDR2 FQNEAQ (reference sequence). This CDR3 region has 14 residues.

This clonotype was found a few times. CDR3 sequence (DNA): TGTGCCAGCAGCGAAACTAGCGGGGACACAGATACGCAGTATTTT. The encoded protein is CASSETSGDTDTQYF. The chain links TRBV4-2 to TRBJ2-3; TRBD2 agrees at 10 bases. The V segment lost 5 bases and the J segment 2 bases; nucleotides outside the gene matches: 4. Germline loops: CDR1 LGHNA, CDR2 YNFKEQ. The CDR3 has 15 amino acids.

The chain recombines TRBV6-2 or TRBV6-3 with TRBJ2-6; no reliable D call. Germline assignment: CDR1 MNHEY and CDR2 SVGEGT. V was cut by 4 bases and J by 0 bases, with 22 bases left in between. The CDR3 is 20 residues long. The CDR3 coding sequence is TGTGCCAGCAGTTCCCCTTTACTTGGAGCCCCGCACTCTGGGGCCAACGTCCTGACTTTC. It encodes CASSSPLLGAPHSGANVLTF.

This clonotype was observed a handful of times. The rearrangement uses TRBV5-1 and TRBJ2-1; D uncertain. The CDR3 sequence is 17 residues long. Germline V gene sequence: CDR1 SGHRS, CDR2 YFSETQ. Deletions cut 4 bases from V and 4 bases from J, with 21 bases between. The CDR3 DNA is TGCGCCAGCAGCCCAGCCCTGACCGCCGCAGAATACAATGAGCAGTTCTTC. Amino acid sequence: CASSPALTAAEYNEQFF. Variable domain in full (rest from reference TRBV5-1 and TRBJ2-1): KAGVTQTPRYLIKTRGQQVTLSCSPISGHRSVSWYQQTPGQGLQFLFEYFSETQRNKGNFPGRFSGRQFSNSRSEMNVSTLELGDSALYLCASSPALTAAEYNEQFFGPGTRLTVL.

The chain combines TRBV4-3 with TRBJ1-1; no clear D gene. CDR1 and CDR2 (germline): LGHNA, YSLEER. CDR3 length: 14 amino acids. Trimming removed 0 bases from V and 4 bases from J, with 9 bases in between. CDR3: CASSQDFRITEAFF. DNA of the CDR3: TGCGCCAGCAGCCAAGATTTTCGGATCACTGAAGCTTTCTTT.

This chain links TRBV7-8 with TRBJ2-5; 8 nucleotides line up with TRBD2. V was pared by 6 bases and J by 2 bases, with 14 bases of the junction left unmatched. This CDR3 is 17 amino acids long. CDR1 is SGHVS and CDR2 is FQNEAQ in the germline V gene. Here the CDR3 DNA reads TGTGCCAGCAGTCCGAACCCAGCGGGAGCCCATCAAGAGACCCAGTACTTC. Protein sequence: CASSPNPAGAHQETQYF.

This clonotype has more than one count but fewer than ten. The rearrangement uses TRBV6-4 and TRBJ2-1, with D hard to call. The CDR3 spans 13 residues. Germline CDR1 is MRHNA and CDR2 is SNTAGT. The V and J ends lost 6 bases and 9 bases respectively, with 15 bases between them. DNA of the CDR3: TGTGCCAGCAGGCGAGAACGCTACGGTGAGCAGTTCTTC. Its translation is CASRRERYGEQFF.

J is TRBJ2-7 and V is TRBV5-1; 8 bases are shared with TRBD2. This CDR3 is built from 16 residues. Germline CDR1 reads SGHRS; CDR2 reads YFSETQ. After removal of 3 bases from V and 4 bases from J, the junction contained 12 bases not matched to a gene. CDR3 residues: CASSWASGGPKYEQYF. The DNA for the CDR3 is TGCGCCAGCAGCTGGGCCTCGGGGGGGCCTAAGTACGAGCAGTACTTC.

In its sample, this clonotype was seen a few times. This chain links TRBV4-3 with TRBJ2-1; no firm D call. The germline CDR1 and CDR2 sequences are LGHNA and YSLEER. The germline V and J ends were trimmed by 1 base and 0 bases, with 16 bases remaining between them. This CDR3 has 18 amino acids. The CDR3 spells CASSQGGSLLLSYNEQFF. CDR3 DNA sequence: TGCGCCAGCAGCCAAGGGGGTAGCCTCCTCCTCTCCTACAATGAGCAGTTCTTC.

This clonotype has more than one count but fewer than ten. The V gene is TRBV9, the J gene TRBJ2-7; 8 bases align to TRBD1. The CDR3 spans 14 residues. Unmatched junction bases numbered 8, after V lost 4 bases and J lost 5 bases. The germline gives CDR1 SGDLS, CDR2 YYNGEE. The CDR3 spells CASSPPTGDHEQYF. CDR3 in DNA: TGTGCCAGCAGCCCCCCGACAGGGGACCACGAGCAGTACTTC.

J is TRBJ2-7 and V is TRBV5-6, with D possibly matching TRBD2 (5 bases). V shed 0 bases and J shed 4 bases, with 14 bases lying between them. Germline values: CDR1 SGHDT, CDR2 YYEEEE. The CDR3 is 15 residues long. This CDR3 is CASSLGGSLLYEQYF. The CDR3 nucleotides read TGTGCCAGCAGCTTGGGTGGGAGCCTGTTGTACGAGCAGTACTTC. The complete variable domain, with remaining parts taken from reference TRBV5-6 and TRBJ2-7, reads DAGVTQSPTHLIKTRGQQVTLRCSPKSGHDTVSWYQQALGQGPQFIFQYYEEEERQRGNFPDRFSGHQFPNYSSELNVNALLLGDSALYLCASSLGGSLLYEQYFGPGTRLTVT.